Presented here are 15 T cell receptor beta chains from one specimen sequenced in a study of a mutant IDH1 vaccine in newly diagnosed glioma. Here immunoSEQ multiplex PCR was the method, and the copy in TCRdb shows in-frame clones only, minus some. Among around 50,000 clones listed, 86% were seen once. As to time point: baseline, week 1 (first vaccination visit). Sample treatment: pre-vaccination baseline after standard-of-care therapy. The sample in question was PBMCs, obtained from a glioma patient treated with radiotherapy, temozolomide or both. The receptors were gathered from a man aged 40-49 years with glioma.

The CDR3 sequence: CASSLTGKEQYF. CDR3 bases: TGCGCCAGCAGCTTAACAGGGAAGGAGCAGTACTTC. The chain recombines TRBV5-1 with TRBJ2-7; TRBD1 is a possible D gene (6 bases). Germline lookup yields CDR1 SGHRS and CDR2 YFSETQ. The V and J ends lost 2 bases and 7 bases respectively, with 10 bases between them. The CDR3 is 12 residues long.

The V call is TRBV6-1, the J call TRBJ2-5; perhaps TRBD1 as D (5 bases). Germline values: CDR1 MNHNS, CDR2 SASEGT. CDR3 length: 16 amino acids. V was trimmed by 3 bases and J by 3 bases, leaving 17 bases between them. CDR3: CASSELIGQGKETQYF. For the CDR3, the DNA is TGTGCCAGCAGTGAGCTTATAGGGCAGGGTAAAGAGACCCAGTACTTC.

The chain combines TRBV6-6 with TRBJ2-1; unclear D gene. V shed 3 bases and J shed 7 bases, with 4 bases lying between them. Germline loops: CDR1 MNHNY, CDR2 SVGAGI (reference sequence). The CDR3 has 11 amino acids. The CDR3 sequence: CASSYQNEQFF. The CDR3 nucleotides read TGTGCCAGCAGTTATCAGAATGAGCAGTTCTTC.

The rearrangement joins TRBV5-6 to TRBJ2-7; 14 bases fit TRBD2. The CDR3 length is 15 residues. V lost 2 bases and J lost 3; bases outside the gene matches: 1. Germline V gene sequence: CDR1 SGHDT, CDR2 YYEEEE. CDR3 residues: CASSLGTSGSYEQYF. CDR3 in DNA: TGTGCCAGCAGCTTAGGGACTAGCGGGAGCTACGAGCAGTACTTC.

The chain links TRBV5-6 to TRBJ2-7; 9 positions agree with TRBD1. The germline gives CDR1 SGHDT, CDR2 YYEEEE. This CDR3 contains 16 residues. V shed 0 bases and J 0 bases; nucleotides not matched to a gene: 4. CDR3: CASSLGGQGISYEQYF. DNA for the CDR3: TGTGCCAGCAGCTTGGGGGGACAGGGAATCTCCTACGAGCAGTACTTC.

The gene calls are TRBV6-5 and TRBJ1-2, with 7 bases matching TRBD1. V was clipped by 3 bases and J by 5 bases; unmatched bases: 9. Germline assignment: CDR1 MNHEY and CDR2 SVGAGI. CDR3 length: 15 amino acids. The CDR3 DNA is TGTGCCAGCAGTTATTCCGGGACAGCAACTTATGGCTACACCTTC. Encoded protein: CASSYSGTATYGYTF.

The sample holds one count of this clone. The J gene is TRBJ2-7, the V gene TRBV6-1; perhaps D is TRBD1 or TRBD2 (5 bases each). CDR1 and CDR2 from the germline V gene are MNHNS and SASEGT. CDR3 length: 13 amino acids. Trimming removed 7 bases at V and 7 bases at J, with 17 bases between. The CDR3 sequence is CASTKGTVVEQYF. CDR3 nucleotide sequence: TGTGCCAGCACTAAAGGGACGGTCGTTGAGCAGTACTTC.

The chain joins TRBV18 to TRBJ1-5; TRBD1 might be the D (6 bases). The CDR3 runs 14 residues. From germline, CDR1 is KGHSH and CDR2 LQKENI. Trimming left V 4 bases short and J 3 bases short, with 10 bases between. The DNA for the CDR3 is TGTGCCAGCTCACGGGGGGGCCCCAATCAGCCCCAGCATTTT. Translating it yields CASSRGGPNQPQHF.

The chain uses TRBV29-1 and TRBJ2-7; TRBD2 agrees at 13 bases. This CDR3 contains 15 residues. The germline V gene encodes CDR1 SQVTM and CDR2 ANQGSEA. With 6 bases clipped from V and 0 bases from J, the junction kept 5 bases outside the gene matches. CDR3 in DNA: TGCAGCGTGCGGAGGACTAGCGGGAGCTCCTACGAGCAGTACTTC. Amino acid sequence: CSVRRTSGSSYEQYF.

The rearrangement joins TRBV27 to TRBJ2-1; possible D gene TRBD1, 5 bases. V lost 2 bases and J lost 10, with 6 bases in between. The germline CDR1 and CDR2 sequences are MNHEY and SMNVEV (reference sequence). The CDR3 has 11 amino acids. CDR3 loop: CASSLGAEQFF. The CDR3 DNA sequence: TGTGCCAGCAGTTTAGGGGCAGAGCAGTTCTTC.

This chain connects TRBV2 to TRBJ2-7, with 10 bases aligning to TRBD1. J gave up 5 bases and V 7 bases, and 8 bases lay outside the gene matches. This CDR3 is 14 amino acids long. Looked up from germline, CDR1 is SNHLY and CDR2 is FYNNEI. CDR3 DNA: TGTGCCAGCATGCCCCGGGACAGGGGACACGAGCAGTACTTC. Translated: CASMPRDRGHEQYF.

This clone was counted between two and nine times. V and J are TRBV9 and TRBJ2-4, with 15 nucleotides matching TRBD2. The CDR3 covers 18 residues. Germline V lookup: CDR1 SGDLS, CDR2 YYNGEE. V lost 4 bases and J lost 4; bases outside the gene matches: 9. CDR3 amino acids: CASSPSGLAGGLKNIQYF. Here the CDR3 DNA reads TGTGCCAGCAGCCCTTCGGGACTAGCGGGAGGATTGAAAAACATTCAGTACTTC.

The genes are TRBV10-3 and TRBJ2-7, with 14 bases aligning to TRBD2. The CDR3 runs to 17 residues. Losses at the gene ends were 2 bases for V and 4 bases for J; bases not matched to a gene: 7. From germline, CDR1 is ENHRY and CDR2 SYGVKD. The CDR3 DNA reads TGTGCCATCAGTGAGACGGGACTAGCGGGAGTTGGGTACGAGCAGTACTTC. Translation gives CAISETGLAGVGYEQYF.

The chain has TRBV7-2 and TRBJ2-7; perhaps D is TRBD1 or TRBD2 (5 bases each). CDR1 and CDR2 (germline): SGHTA, FQGNSA. Trimming removed 4 bases at V and 9 bases at J, with 16 bases between. The CDR3 loop spans 13 amino acids. DNA of the CDR3: TGTGCCAGCAGCTGGGACCCCTTTGAGGTGCAGTACTTC. Amino acids: CASSWDPFEVQYF.

The chain carries TRBV2 and TRBJ2-1, with a tentative D call TRBD2 (5 bases). CDR1 is SNHLY, CDR2 FYNNEI, per germline. This CDR3 spans 13 amino acids. V dropped 7 bases and J dropped 8 bases, with 15 bases sitting between them. Written as DNA, the CDR3 is TGTGCCAGCAATGTTGTACTGAGGGATGAGCAGTTCTTC. Its translation is CASNVVLRDEQFF.